The clone carrying this TCR beta chain has a handful of counts. Produced via immunoSEQ multiplex PCR; TCRdb's table is partial and in-frame only. The repertoire has around 550,000 clones, 90% to 95% of them found once; the top ten carry approximately 0.11%. Germline V CDR1 and CDR2: LNHDA, SQIVND (reference sequence). V was shortened by 8 bases and J by 5 bases, with 13 bases between the two germline ends. This CDR3 contains 13 residues. Naive CD8 populations comprised CD45RO-negative cells positively selected for CCR7, excluding terminally differentiated effector memory CD45RA+ cells. Each sample came from a Caucasian adult donor living in Nashville, Tennessee. The data belong to a study of shared clonotypes between healthy human individuals.

Sequencing was carried out using naive CD8+ T cells sorted from blood. This clonotype was obtained from a woman younger than 45 in good health. The V call is TRBV19, the J call TRBJ1-5, with a tentative D call TRBD1 (5 bases). The CDR3 sequence: CASGDGGYQPQHF. CDR3 sequence (DNA): TGTGCCAGTGGGGACGGAGGATATCAGCCCCAGCATTTT.